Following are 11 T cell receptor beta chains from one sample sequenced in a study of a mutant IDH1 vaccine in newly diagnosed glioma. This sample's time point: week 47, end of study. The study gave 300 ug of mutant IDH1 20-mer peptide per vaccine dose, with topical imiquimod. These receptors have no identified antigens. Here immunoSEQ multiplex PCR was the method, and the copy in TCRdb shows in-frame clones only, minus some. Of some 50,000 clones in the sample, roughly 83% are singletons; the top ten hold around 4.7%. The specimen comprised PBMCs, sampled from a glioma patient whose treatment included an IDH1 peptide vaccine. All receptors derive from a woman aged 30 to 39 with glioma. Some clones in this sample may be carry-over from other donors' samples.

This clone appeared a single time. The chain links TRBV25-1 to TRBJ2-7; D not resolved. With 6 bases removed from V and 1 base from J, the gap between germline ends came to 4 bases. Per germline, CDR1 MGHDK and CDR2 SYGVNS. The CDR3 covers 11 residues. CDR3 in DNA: TGTGCCAGCAGCCTTTCCTACGAGCAGTACTTC. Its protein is CASSLSYEQYF.

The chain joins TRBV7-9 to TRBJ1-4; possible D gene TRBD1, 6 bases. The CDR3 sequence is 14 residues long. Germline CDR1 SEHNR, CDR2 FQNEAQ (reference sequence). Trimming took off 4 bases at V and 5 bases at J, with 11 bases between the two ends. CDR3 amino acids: CASSYREENEKLFF. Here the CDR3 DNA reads TGTGCCAGCAGCTACAGGGAGGAAAATGAAAAACTGTTTTTT.

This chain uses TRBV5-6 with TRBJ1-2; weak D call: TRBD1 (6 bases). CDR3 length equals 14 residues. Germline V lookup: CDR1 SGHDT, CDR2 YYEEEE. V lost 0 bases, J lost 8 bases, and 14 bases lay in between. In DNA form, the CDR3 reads TGTGCCAGCAGCTTGGGACCGGGGGCGCGGGGCTACACCTTC. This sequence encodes CASSLGPGARGYTF.

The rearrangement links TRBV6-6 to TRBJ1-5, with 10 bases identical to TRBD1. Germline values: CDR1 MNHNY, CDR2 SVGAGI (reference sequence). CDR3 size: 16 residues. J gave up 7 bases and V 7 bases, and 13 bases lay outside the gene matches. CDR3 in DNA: TGTGCCAGCACCCCTTCCCGGGACAGGGGACACCAGCCCCAGCATTTT. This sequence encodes CASTPSRDRGHQPQHF.

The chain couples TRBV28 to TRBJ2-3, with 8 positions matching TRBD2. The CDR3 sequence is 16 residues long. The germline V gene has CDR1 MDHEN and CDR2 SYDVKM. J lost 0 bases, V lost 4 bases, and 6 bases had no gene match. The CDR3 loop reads CASSSPGGASTDTQYF. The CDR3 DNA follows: TGTGCCAGCAGTTCCCCGGGAGGGGCTAGCACAGATACGCAGTATTTT.

The CDR3 region is CASSLGDRGRNYGYTF. DNA of the CDR3: TGTGCCAGCAGCTTAGGGGACAGGGGAAGGAACTATGGCTACACCTTC. The chain links TRBV7-9 to TRBJ1-2; the match to TRBD1 covers 10 bases. This CDR3 has 16 residues. The V gene end was trimmed by 1 base and the J gene end by 2 bases; junction bases not matched to a gene: 4. Germline loops: CDR1 SEHNR, CDR2 FQNEAQ (reference sequence).

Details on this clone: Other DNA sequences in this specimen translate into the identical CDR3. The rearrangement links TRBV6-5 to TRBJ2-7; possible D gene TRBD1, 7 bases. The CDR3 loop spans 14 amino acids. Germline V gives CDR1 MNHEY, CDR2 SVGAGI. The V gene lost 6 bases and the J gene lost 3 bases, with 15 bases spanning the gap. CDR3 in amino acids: CASSLRQGGYEQYF. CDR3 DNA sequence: TGTGCCAGCAGCCTTCGGCAGGGGGGCTACGAGCAGTACTTC.

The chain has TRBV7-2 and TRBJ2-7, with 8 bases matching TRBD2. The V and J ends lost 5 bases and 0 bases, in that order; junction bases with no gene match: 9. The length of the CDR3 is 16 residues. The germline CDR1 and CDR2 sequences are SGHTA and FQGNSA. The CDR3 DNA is TGTGCCAGCAGCCCGACGACTAGCGTCGCCTCCTACGAGCAGTACTTC. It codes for CASSPTTSVASYEQYF.

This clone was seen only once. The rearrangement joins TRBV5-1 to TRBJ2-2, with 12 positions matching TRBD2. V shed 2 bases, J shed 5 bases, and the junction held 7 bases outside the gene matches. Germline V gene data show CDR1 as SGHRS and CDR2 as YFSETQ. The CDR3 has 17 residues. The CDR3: CASSFPTSGRGTGELFF. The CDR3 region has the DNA TGCGCCAGCAGCTTTCCGACTAGCGGGAGAGGAACCGGGGAGCTGTTTTTT.

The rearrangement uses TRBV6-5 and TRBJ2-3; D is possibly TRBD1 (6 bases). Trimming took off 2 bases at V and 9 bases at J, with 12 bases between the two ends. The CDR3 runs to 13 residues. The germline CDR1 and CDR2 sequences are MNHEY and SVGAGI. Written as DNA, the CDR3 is TGTGCCAGCAGTTACGGACAGTCACAGACGCAGTATTTT. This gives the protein CASSYGQSQTQYF.

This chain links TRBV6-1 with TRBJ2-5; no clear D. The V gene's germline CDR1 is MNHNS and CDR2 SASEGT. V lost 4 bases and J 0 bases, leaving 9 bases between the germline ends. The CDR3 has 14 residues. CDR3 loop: CASSGRPYQETQYF. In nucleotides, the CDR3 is TGTGCCAGCAGTGGCAGACCGTACCAAGAGACCCAGTACTTC.